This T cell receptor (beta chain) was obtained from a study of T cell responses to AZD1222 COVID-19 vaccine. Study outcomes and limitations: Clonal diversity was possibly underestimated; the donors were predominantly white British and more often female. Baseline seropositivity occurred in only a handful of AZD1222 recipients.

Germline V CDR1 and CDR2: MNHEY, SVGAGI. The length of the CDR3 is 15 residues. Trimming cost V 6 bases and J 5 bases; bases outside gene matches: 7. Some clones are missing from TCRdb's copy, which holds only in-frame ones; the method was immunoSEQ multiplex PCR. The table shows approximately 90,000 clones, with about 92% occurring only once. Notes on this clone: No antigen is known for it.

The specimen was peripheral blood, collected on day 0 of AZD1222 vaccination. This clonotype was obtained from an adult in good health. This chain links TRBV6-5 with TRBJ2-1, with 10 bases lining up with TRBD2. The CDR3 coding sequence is TGTGCCAGCAGGGCTAGCGGGAGAGGCCACAATGAGCAGTTCTTC. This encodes CASRASGRGHNEQFF.